This TCR beta chain was profiled in a study of cytomegalovirus exposure and HLA in healthy donors. Study-wide findings and caveats: In a later analysis, first-cohort TCR clusters were found to tend to co-occur in the 130 or so validation repertoires.

The germline V gene has CDR1 SGHKS and CDR2 YYEKEE (reference sequence). The CDR3 length is 14 residues. Losses at the gene ends were 1 base for V and 7 bases for J; bases not matched to a gene: 4. The table came from immunoSEQ multiplex PCR; TCRdb's copy has only in-frame clones and leaves some out. The sample has around 150,000 clones; approximately 86% are singletons. The table lists this clone with a count of one. The antigen is not known. The clonotype was recovered from a man aged 30-40 years in good health and CMV-seropositive. The genes are TRBV5-5 and TRBJ1-2; 10 bases fit TRBD1. The source material was PBMCs. The DNA of the CDR3 is TGTGCCAGCAGCTTGTGGGACAGGGGCTCTGGCTACACCTTC. This gives the protein CASSLWDRGSGYTF.